Below, 13 T cell receptor beta chains from the same sample are listed, as sequenced in a study of beta chain features in type 1 diabetes. Points from the study as a whole: Among patients with Type 1 diabetes, TCRB CDR3s were moderately but significantly shorter in every one of the four CD4+ subsets.

The antigens of these receptors remain unknown. What was sequenced were expressed TCRB transcripts, since all of the isolated RNA had been reverse transcribed. Produced via immunoSEQ multiplex PCR; TCRdb's table is partial and in-frame only. The sample has hundreds of thousands of clones, roughly 13% seen once; the top ten hold 0.03% to 0.04%. The source material was naive CD4+ T cells from blood. The receptors derive from a man between 18 and 29 years old with type 1 diabetes.

V gene TRBV7-9 combines with J gene TRBJ2-7; D gene ambiguous. This CDR3 has 12 residues. With 6 bases removed from V and 1 base from J, the gap between germline ends came to 7 bases. Germline V CDR1 and CDR2: SEHNR, FQNEAQ (reference sequence). In DNA, the CDR3 is TGTGCCAGCAGACGCACGTCCTACGAGCAGTACTTC. Translation: CASRRTSYEQYF.

This chain's CDR3 is CASSLGLNTEAFF. CDR3 DNA sequence: TGTGCCAGCAGCTTAGGGCTTAACACTGAAGCTTTCTTT. The V and J genes are TRBV11-1 and TRBJ1-1; no firm D call. The ends were cut back, 1 base at V and 2 bases at J, with 5 bases in the middle. There are 13 residues in the CDR3. Per germline, CDR1 SGHAT and CDR2 FQDESV (reference sequence).

This clone was counted between two and nine times. This sequence joins TRBV11-1 and TRBJ2-6, with D unresolved. V was cut by 4 bases and J by 0 bases, with 10 bases left in between. This CDR3 region has 16 residues. Per the germline V gene, CDR1 is SGHAT and CDR2 is FQDESV (reference sequence). The CDR3 here is CASSSRADSGANVLTF. CDR3 nucleotide sequence: TGTGCCAGCAGCTCCCGGGCCGACTCTGGGGCCAACGTCCTGACTTTC.

This rearrangement joins TRBV12-5 to TRBJ1-5; D remains ambiguous. The germline V gene encodes CDR1 LGHNT and CDR2 FRNRAP. Trimming left V 10 bases short and J 16 bases short, with 14 bases between. The CDR3 has 9 residues. The CDR3 reads CANSDLLHF. CDR3 sequence (DNA): TGTGCTAACTCGGACCTCTTACATTTT. The entire variable domain, with the rest obtained from reference TRBV12-5 and TRBJ1-5, is as follows: DARVTQTPRHKVTEMGQEVTMRCQPILGHNTVFWYRQTMMQGLELLAYFRNRAPLDDSGMPKDRFSAEMPDATLATLKIQPSEPRDSAVYFCANSDLLHFGDGTRLSIL.

V is TRBV5-4 and J is TRBJ2-6; TRBD1 aligns across 7 bases. CDR3 size: 16 residues. The V and J ends lost 4 bases and 4 bases, in that order; junction bases with no gene match: 8. CDR1 and CDR2 from the germline V gene are SGHNT and YYREEE (reference sequence). The CDR3 DNA reads as TGTGCCAGCAGCCCAGGGGGTACAATCGGGGCCAACGTCCTGACTTTC. It is translated as CASSPGGTIGANVLTF.

The chain joins TRBV29-1 to TRBJ2-5; D possibly matches TRBD1 or TRBD2 (5 bases each). Trimming took 6 bases from V and 2 from J, leaving 10 bases between them. The CDR3 loop spans 12 amino acids. Germline V gene sequence: CDR1 SQVTM, CDR2 ANQGSEA. The DNA of the CDR3 is TGCAGCGTGGGACGAGTACAAGAGACCCAGTACTTC. Protein product: CSVGRVQETQYF.

This clone was seen a handful of times. The rearrangement uses TRBV9 and TRBJ1-2, with D unresolved. The CDR3 is made up of 10 amino acids. Trimming cost V 5 bases and J 1 base, with 0 bases left between them. Germline V gene lookup returns CDR1 SGDLS and CDR2 YYNGEE. The CDR3 reads CASSNYGYTF. For the CDR3, the DNA is TGTGCCAGCAGTAACTATGGCTACACCTTC.

J is TRBJ1-5 and V is TRBV27, with D unresolved. Trimming pared 2 bases from V and 4 bases from J, leaving 9 bases between. This CDR3 has 14 amino acids. CDR1 is MNHEY, CDR2 SMNVEV, per germline (reference sequence). CDR3 sequence reads: CASSLRYNNQPQHF. CDR3 in DNA: TGTGCCAGCAGTTTAAGGTACAATAATCAGCCCCAGCATTTT.

The V and J genes are TRBV7-2 and TRBJ2-5, with D unresolved. Trimming left V 3 bases short and J 4 bases short, with 9 bases between. The CDR3 length is 13 residues. CDR1 SGHTA and CDR2 FQGNSA come from the germline V gene. The chain's CDR3 is CASSLYLGETQYF. CDR3 nucleotide sequence: TGTGCCAGCAGCTTGTACCTGGGAGAGACCCAGTACTTC.

The chain carries TRBV13 and TRBJ1-6; D may be TRBD1 (5 bases). Germline V gene sequence: CDR1 PRHDT, CDR2 FYEKMQ (reference sequence). There are 15 residues in the CDR3. The V gene lost 3 bases and the J gene lost 6 bases, with 12 bases spanning the gap. Here the CDR3 reads CASSLLQGSNSPLHF. The CDR3 DNA reads TGTGCCAGCAGCTTGCTGCAGGGAAGTAATTCACCCCTCCACTTT.

This clone appeared a few times. In nucleotides, the CDR3 is TGCGCCAGCAGTCAATCGTGGAAGAGCTCCTACAATGAGCAGTTCTTC. Translated, it gives CASSQSWKSSYNEQFF. This chain joins TRBV23-1 and TRBJ2-1; D is uncertain. TRBV23-1 carries the ORF label, with uncertain function. V lost 0 bases and J 0 bases, leaving 9 bases between the germline ends. This CDR3 spans 16 amino acids.

The genes are TRBV4-3 and TRBJ2-1; no firm D call. Germline-derived CDR1 and CDR2 are LGHNA and YSLEER. The CDR3 sequence is 15 residues long. V gave up 0 bases and J gave up 4 bases, with 10 bases separating them. CDR3 nucleotides: TGCGCCAGCAGCCAAGATCAGGCAGCTTACAATGAGCAGTTCTTC. This codes for CASSQDQAAYNEQFF.

This clone has just a few counts. The chain has TRBV18 and TRBJ2-7; a possible D gene is TRBD2 (6 bases). Deletions cut 5 bases from V and 7 bases from J, with 18 bases between. This CDR3 is built from 14 residues. Germline CDR1 and CDR2: KGHSH and LQKENI. The CDR3 DNA is TGTGCCAGCTCATTAGCGGAGGGAGGTGGGGAGCAGTACTTC. Its protein is CASSLAEGGGEQYF.